This TCR beta chain was identified in a study of post-analysis software for immune sequencing data. Every TCR beta cDNA library bore unique molecular identifiers. With about 1 to 11 million T cells as the source, some 500,000 cDNA molecules resulted. A single record per CDR3 protein comes from TCRdb applying MiXCR to the PCR reads. Of approximately 730,000 distinct CDR3 sequences in the sample, 46% are singletons; the top ten hold roughly 5.2%. On this clonotype itself: No antigen is known for it.

Study results and limitations: Higher frequency in patients than in controls was seen for about 5 TRBV segments, with TRBV5-6, TRBV5-1 and TRBV20-1 among them.

V was trimmed by 0 bases and J by 7 bases, leaving 17 bases between them. The CDR3 is made up of 16 amino acids. Germline CDR1 and CDR2: LGHNA and YSLEER. The chain employs TRBV4-3 and TRBJ2-3; D may be TRBD1 or TRBD2 (5 bases each). This clonotype was obtained from a girl between 5 and 17 years old with multiple sclerosis. The specimen was blood. The CDR3 DNA follows: TGCGCCAGCAGCCAAGAATTCGGGGCGCCCCCAAATACGCAGTATTTT. This sequence encodes CASSQEFGAPPNTQYF.